Described below is a single T cell receptor (beta chain) sequence and its context. This clonotype has only a few counts. Its specific antigen is unknown. No base-level quality is on record; no much larger clone is a single base apart. The sample is drawn from a study of CD8+CD57+ T cells in acquired aplastic anemia (dated by TCRdb to the late 2010s). As for the study more broadly: On average, sorted CD4+ and CD8+ cells yielded roughly 3.4 ug of extracted DNA, with a range of roughly 0.17 to 27.4 ug.

The CDR3 starts with the cysteine, ends with the phenylalanine, and has 15 residues. Of all the DNA, just the CDR3 is kept, 45 bases in frame from base 1. From a lookup of the germline V gene, CDR1 and CDR2 are MNHNS and SASEGT. Trimming takes 4 bases off V and 4 bases off J; junction bases not matched to a gene: 10. Genomic DNA served as template for TCR beta VDJ combination and CDR3 sequence profiling. TCR repertoire sequencing was run on an Illumina HiSeq 2000. On the authors' methods: Repertoire assessment relied on Simpson's diversity index, CDR3 size and DJ length profiles, and TRBV/TRBJ rearrangement plots. Whichever DNA sequence was most abundant in the deep sequencing data was defined as the immunodominant clone. CDR3 amino acid sequences were screened for sharing across subjects and were compared with published repertoires and the VDJdb database. TCRdb applied fastp at Q25 and MiXCR to the public reads, then kept only in-frame beta chains. CDR3 protein duplicates are merged, each entry listing the most common genes and DNA. The V and J calls shown here were made by TCRdb, not taken from the authors' results. Counted in this sample were approximately 270,000 distinct CDR3 sequences; approximately 55% of them appeared once. The top ten clonotypes cover 7% to 9% of the sample.

TCR repertoires of sorted CD4+ and CD8+ blood T cells from severe aplastic anemia patients and healthy subjects were deep-sequenced in the study. Ficoll-Paque density gradient centrifugation was used to isolate peripheral blood mononuclear cells. Before DNA was extracted, CD4+ and CD8+ T cells were sorted using either FACS or magnetic beads. The paper's findings and limits, for the study overall: Around 27 CD8+ CDR3 sequences were found in both patients and controls but appeared to be highly expressed in patients and within the immunodominant clones of the patients. CD8+ Simpson's diversity did not differ significantly between patients and healthy controls (P=0.060).

The rearrangement joined TRBV6-1 to TRBJ2-7; 7 bases in the junction line up with TRBD1. The receptor was derived from a human donor with severe aplastic anemia or a healthy control (not recorded which). The specimen was sorted CD4+, CD8+, or CD8+CD57+ T cells (not recorded which) from PBMCs. The nucleotides are TGTGCCAGCAGTGTTCCGACAGGGTCACTTTACGAGCAGTACTTC. Translated, this is CASSVPTGSLYEQYF.